These 7 T cell receptor beta chains were sequenced from one sample in a study of T cells in Graves' hyperthyroidism and ophthalmopathy. The TCR beta CDR3 regions underwent amplification using RNA transcripts as the source. RT-PCR in the first round (using the HTBI primer set) targeted the TCR CDR3. TCRdb used MiXCR to reprocess the multiplex PCR reads, holding one entry per CDR3 protein. The sample yields about 330,000 distinct CDR3 sequences, around 15% seen once. Sequencing was carried out using blood. These receptors originate from a woman in her forties with Graves' ophthalmopathy.

This clonotype was counted ten times or more. CDR3 nucleotide sequence: TGTGCCAGCAGCTTTATGCGGGACTTCACAGATACGCAGTATTTT. This encodes CASSFMRDFTDTQYF. V usage is TRBV7-9 and J usage is TRBJ2-3; a weak D match, TRBD2 (6 bases). Germline assignment: CDR1 SEHNR and CDR2 FQNEAQ (reference sequence). This CDR3 has 15 amino acids. The V end lost 3 bases, the J end lost 2 bases, and 12 bases lay between the germline ends.

At least ten counts were recorded for this clonotype. The V and J genes are TRBV6-1 and TRBJ1-5, with 8 bases aligning to TRBD1. This CDR3 comprises 12 residues. The germline V gene encodes CDR1 MNHNS and CDR2 SASEGT. V trimming: 10 bases; J trimming: 6 bases; junction bases outside the gene matches: 5. The CDR3 spells CATRTGFQPQHF. CDR3 bases: TGTGCCACCCGGACAGGGTTTCAGCCCCAGCATTTT.

This clonotype was counted many times. The rearrangement uses TRBV10-2 and TRBJ2-5, with TRBD1 matching 8 bases. This CDR3 is 14 amino acids long. Germline-derived CDR1 and CDR2 are WSHSY and SAAADI. The V and J ends lost 6 bases and 5 bases, in that order; junction bases with no gene match: 8. The CDR3 DNA reads TGCGCCAGCAGGGACAGGGCCCTCGTGGAGACCCAGTACTTC. It codes for CASRDRALVETQYF.

Remarks on this clonotype: This sequence may be a read error, since a much larger clone differs from it by one base. This chain joins TRBV12-3 or TRBV12-4 and TRBJ2-7, with 7 positions matching TRBD1. This CDR3 comprises 15 residues. Here the CDR3 reads CASSSTGRAPYGQYF. The CDR3 DNA reads TGTGCCAGCAGTTCGACAGGGAGAGCCCCCTACGGGCAGTACTTC.

This clonotype showed up many times. The chain carries TRBV2 and TRBJ1-2, with 7 bases identical to TRBD1. There are 14 residues in the CDR3. Trimming took 10 bases from V and 4 from J; bases not matched to a gene: 12. The germline V gene has CDR1 SNHLY and CDR2 FYNNEI. The CDR3 DNA is TGTGCCACCAAATCGGGACAGTCAATCTATGGCTACACCTTC. Its translation: CATKSGQSIYGYTF.

There are many counts of this clonotype. The V call is TRBV2, the J call TRBJ2-1, with D possibly TRBD2 on 5 matching bases. The germline CDR1 and CDR2 sequences are SNHLY and FYNNEI. V lost 6 bases to trimming and J lost 7 bases, with 13 bases between them. The CDR3 contains 13 residues. CDR3: CASRRGELNEQFF. The CDR3 region has the DNA TGTGCCAGCAGACGGGGAGAGTTAAATGAGCAGTTCTTC.

The sample holds a few counts of this clonotype. The J gene is TRBJ2-1, the V gene TRBV29-1; 8 bases match TRBD1. V lost 6 bases, J lost 9 bases, and 13 bases stayed unmatched. Germline V gives CDR1 SQVTM, CDR2 ANQGSEA. The CDR3 is made up of 14 amino acids. CDR3 DNA sequence: TGCAGCGTACCCCCTACAGGGGGAGCTGGTGAGCAGTTCTTC. This gives the protein CSVPPTGGAGEQFF.